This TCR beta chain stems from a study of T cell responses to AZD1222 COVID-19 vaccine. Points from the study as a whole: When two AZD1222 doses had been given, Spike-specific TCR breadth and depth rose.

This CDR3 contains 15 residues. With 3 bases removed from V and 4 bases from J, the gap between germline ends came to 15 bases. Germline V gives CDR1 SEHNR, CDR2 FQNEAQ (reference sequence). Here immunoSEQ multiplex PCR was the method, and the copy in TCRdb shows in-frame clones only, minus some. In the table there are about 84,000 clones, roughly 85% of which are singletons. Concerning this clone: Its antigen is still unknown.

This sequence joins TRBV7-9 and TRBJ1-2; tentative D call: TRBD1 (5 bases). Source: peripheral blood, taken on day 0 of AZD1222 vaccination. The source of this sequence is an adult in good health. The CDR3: CASSFSGQALYGYTF. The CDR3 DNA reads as TGTGCCAGCAGCTTCTCAGGGCAAGCCCTCTATGGCTACACCTTC.